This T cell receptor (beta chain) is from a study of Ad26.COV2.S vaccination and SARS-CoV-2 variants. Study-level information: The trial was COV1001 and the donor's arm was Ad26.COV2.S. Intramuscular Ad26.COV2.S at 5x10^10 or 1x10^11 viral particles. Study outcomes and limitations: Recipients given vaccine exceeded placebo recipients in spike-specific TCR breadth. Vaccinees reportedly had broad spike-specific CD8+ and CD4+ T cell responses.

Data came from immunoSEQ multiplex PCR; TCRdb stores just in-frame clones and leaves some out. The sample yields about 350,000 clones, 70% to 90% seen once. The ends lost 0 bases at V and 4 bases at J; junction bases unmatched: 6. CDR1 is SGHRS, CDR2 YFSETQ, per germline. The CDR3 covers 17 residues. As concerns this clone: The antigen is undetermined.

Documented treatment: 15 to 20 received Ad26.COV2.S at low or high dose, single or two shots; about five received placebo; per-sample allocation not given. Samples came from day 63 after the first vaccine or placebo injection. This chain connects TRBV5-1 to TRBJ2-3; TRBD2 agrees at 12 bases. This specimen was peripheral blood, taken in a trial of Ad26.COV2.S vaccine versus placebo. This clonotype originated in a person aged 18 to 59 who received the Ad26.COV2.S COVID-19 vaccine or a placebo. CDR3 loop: CASSLGSLAGGPDTQYF. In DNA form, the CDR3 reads TGCGCCAGCAGCTTGGGATCGCTAGCGGGAGGGCCAGATACGCAGTATTTT.